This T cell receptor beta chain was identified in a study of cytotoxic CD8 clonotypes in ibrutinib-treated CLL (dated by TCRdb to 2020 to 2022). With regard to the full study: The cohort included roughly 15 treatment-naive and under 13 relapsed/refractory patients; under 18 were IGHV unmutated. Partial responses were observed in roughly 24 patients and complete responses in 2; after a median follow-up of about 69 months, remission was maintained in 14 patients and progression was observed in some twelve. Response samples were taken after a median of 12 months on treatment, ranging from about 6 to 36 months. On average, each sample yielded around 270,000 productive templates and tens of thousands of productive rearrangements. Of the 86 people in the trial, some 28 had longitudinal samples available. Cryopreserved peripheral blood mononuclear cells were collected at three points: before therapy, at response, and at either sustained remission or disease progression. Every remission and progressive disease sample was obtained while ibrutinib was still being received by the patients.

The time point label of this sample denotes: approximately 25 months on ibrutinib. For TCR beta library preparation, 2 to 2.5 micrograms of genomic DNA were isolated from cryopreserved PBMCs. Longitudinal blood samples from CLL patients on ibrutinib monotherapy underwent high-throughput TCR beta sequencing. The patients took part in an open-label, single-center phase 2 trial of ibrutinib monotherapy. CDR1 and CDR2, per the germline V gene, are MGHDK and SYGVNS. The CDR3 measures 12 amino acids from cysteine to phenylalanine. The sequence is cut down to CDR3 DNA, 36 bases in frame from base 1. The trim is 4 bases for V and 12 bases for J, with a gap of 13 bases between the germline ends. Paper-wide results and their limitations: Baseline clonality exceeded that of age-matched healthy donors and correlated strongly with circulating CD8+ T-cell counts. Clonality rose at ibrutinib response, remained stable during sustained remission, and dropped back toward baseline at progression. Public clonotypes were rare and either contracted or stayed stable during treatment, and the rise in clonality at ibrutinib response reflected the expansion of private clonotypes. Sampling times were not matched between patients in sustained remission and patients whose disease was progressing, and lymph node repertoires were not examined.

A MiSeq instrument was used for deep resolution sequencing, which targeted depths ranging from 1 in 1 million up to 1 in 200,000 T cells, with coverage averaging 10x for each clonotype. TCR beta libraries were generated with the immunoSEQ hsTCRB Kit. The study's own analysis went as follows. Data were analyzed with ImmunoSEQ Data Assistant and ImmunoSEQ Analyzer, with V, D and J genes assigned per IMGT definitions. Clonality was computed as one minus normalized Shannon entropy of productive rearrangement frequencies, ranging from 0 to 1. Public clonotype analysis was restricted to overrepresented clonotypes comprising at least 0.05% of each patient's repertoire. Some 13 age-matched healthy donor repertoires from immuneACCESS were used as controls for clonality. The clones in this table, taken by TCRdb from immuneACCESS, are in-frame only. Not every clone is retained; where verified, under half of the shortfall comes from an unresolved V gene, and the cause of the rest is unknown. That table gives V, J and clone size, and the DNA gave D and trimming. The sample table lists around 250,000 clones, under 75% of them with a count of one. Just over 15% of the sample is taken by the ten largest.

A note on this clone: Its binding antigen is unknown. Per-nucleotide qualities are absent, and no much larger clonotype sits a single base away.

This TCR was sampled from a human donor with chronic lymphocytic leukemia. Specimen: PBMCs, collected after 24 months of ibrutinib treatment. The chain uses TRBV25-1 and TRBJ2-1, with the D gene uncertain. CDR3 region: CASSAGSPAQFF. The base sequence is TGTGCCAGCAGTGCCGGGTCACCGGCGCAGTTCTTC.